The 23 T cell receptor beta chains in this list originate from one sample, sequenced in a study of molecular identifiers for immune sequencing clone quantification. TCRdb passed the PCR reads through MiXCR, listing each CDR3 protein once. The sample records about half a million distinct CDR3 sequences, around 23% being singletons. Sequencing was performed on naive CD8+ T cells from blood, with Jurkat cell RNA spiked in. Indicated subset: FACS-sorted CD8+CD4-CCR7+CD45RA+ naive T cells. The receptors were gathered from a human donor in good health. Some libraries in this study had Jurkat cell RNA spiked in.

Concerning this clonotype itself: This may stem from a read error, because a much larger clone lies one nucleotide away. This sequence joins TRBV28 and TRBJ2-7; 7 nucleotides line up with TRBD2. Looked up from germline, CDR1 is MDHEN and CDR2 is SYDVKM. The CDR3 loop spans 12 amino acids. CDR3 amino acids: CACSLLAYEQYF. The CDR3 nucleotides are TGTGCCTGCAGTTTACTAGCGTACGAGCAGTACTTC.

This clonotype was detected a few times. The rearrangement joins TRBV5-6 to TRBJ2-7; no firm D call. V shed 3 bases and J shed 0 bases, with 10 bases lying between them. The CDR3 has 14 amino acids. Germline V gene data show CDR1 as SGHDT and CDR2 as YYEEEE. The CDR3 nucleotides read TGTGCCAGCAGCTCCCCCCGACACTCCTACGAGCAGTACTTC. Protein product: CASSSPRHSYEQYF.

The chain links TRBV2 to TRBJ2-3; TRBD2 agrees at 10 bases. The CDR3 covers 19 residues. The V segment lost 1 base and the J segment 6 bases; nucleotides outside the gene matches: 16. Germline assignment: CDR1 SNHLY and CDR2 FYNNEI. The CDR3 bases are TGTGCCAGCAGTGAAGGGGCCCCGGAAGCGGGGGGGCCGGTGGATACGCAGTATTTT. It translates to CASSEGAPEAGGPVDTQYF.

The chain is built from TRBV27 and TRBJ2-7; the D gene is possibly TRBD1 (5 bases). The germline V and J ends were trimmed by 6 bases and 6 bases, with 18 bases remaining between them. The CDR3 length is 14 residues. From germline, CDR1 is MNHEY and CDR2 SMNVEV (reference sequence). The CDR3 spells CASRVATDVSEQYF. The CDR3 nucleotides read TGTGCCAGCAGGGTTGCGACAGACGTATCCGAGCAGTACTTC.

This clonotype was seen only a few times. The rearrangement joins TRBV19 to TRBJ1-1; D is possibly TRBD1 (5 bases). This CDR3 spans 19 amino acids. The ends were cut back, 1 base at V and 4 bases at J, with 25 bases in the middle. CDR1 and CDR2 from the germline V gene are LNHDA and SQIVND (reference sequence). The CDR3 spells CASSIVVRYGGDRSTEAFF. CDR3 bases: TGTGCCAGTAGTATAGTAGTACGTTATGGAGGGGATCGGAGCACTGAAGCTTTCTTT.

This clonotype was seen a handful of times. The chain has TRBV11-2 and TRBJ1-6; D gene unclear. Germline lookup yields CDR1 SGHAT and CDR2 FQNNGV. The V and J ends lost 3 bases and 14 bases respectively, with 17 bases between them. CDR3 length: 14 amino acids. The CDR3 DNA sequence: TGTGCCAGCAGCTTCGGTCCGGGAGCGTTGACCCTCCACTTT. Amino acids: CASSFGPGALTLHF.

The rearrangement joins TRBV10-3 to TRBJ2-1; no clear D gene. Looked up from germline, CDR1 is ENHRY and CDR2 is SYGVKD. Trimming removed 11 bases at V and 5 bases at J, with 19 bases between. The CDR3 is 14 amino acids. CDR3 in DNA: TGTGCCCCCCCGGCCCCCGATTCGAACAATGAGCAGTTCTTC. Translated: CAPPAPDSNNEQFF.

This clonotype showed up many times. The V gene is TRBV14, the J gene TRBJ2-7, with D perhaps TRBD1 (6 bases). The CDR3 runs 16 residues. Germline CDR1 is SGHDN and CDR2 is FVKESK. V dropped 0 bases and J dropped 2 bases, with 14 bases sitting between them. The CDR3 loop is CASSQDVGTRAYEQYF. CDR3 sequence (DNA): TGTGCCAGCAGCCAAGACGTCGGGACACGAGCCTACGAGCAGTACTTC.

The gene calls are TRBV7-9 and TRBJ2-7; D gene unclear. The CDR3 is 13 amino acids. V lost 3 bases, J lost 3 bases, and 9 bases lay in between. The germline V gene has CDR1 SEHNR and CDR2 FQNEAQ (reference sequence). The CDR3 sequence: CASSFPAYYEQYF. The CDR3 coding sequence is TGTGCCAGCAGCTTCCCAGCGTACTACGAGCAGTACTTC.

As to this clonotype: This may be a read error: a much more frequent sequence differs by one nucleotide. J is TRBJ2-4 and V is TRBV5-1; 7 positions match TRBD1. Germline assignment: CDR1 SGHRS and CDR2 YFSETQ. CDR3 length: 13 amino acids. J gave up 9 bases and V 0 bases, and 3 bases lay outside the gene matches. The CDR3 nucleotides read TGCGCCAGCAGCTTGGGACAGGGAACCATTCAGTACTTC. Amino acids: CASSLGQGTIQYF.

The V call is TRBV19, the J call TRBJ2-7; 10 nucleotides align to TRBD1. The V segment lost 1 base and the J segment 3 bases; nucleotides outside the gene matches: 3. CDR3 length equals 15 residues. Germline CDR1 and CDR2: LNHDA and SQIVND (reference sequence). The CDR3 DNA reads TGTGCCAGTAGTATAGGGACAGGGGGAAACTACGAGCAGTACTTC. The encoded protein is CASSIGTGGNYEQYF.

The chain combines TRBV6-2 or TRBV6-3 with TRBJ1-1; D unclear. The CDR3 consists of 13 residues. V shed 1 base and J shed 6 bases, with 9 bases lying between them. Germline CDR1 is MNHEY and CDR2 is SVGEGT. Here the CDR3 DNA reads TGTGCCAGCAGTTACTTCCTAGCGTCTGAAGCTTTCTTT. This codes for CASSYFLASEAFF.

A note on this clonotype: A read error is possible here, since a much larger clone lies one base away. Here the CDR3 reads CASSQSGNEQYF. The CDR3 DNA reads TGCGCCAGCAGCCAATCAGGGAACGAGCAGTACTTC. V and J are TRBV7-3 and TRBJ2-7; TRBD1 might be the D (5 bases). There are 12 residues in the CDR3. CDR1 is SGHTA, CDR2 FQGTGA, per germline.

This clonotype was found a few times. The chain links TRBV5-6 to TRBJ2-3; D gene unclear. The V and J ends lost 0 bases and 10 bases respectively, with 9 bases between them. The germline CDR1 and CDR2 sequences are SGHDT and YYEEEE. This CDR3 contains 12 residues. Here the CDR3 DNA reads TGTGCCAGCAGCTTGGAACTCACTCCGCAGTATTTT. Translating gives CASSLELTPQYF.

This clonotype was observed a few times. V gene TRBV14 combines with J gene TRBJ2-7, with D unresolved. The CDR3 is 15 amino acids. Trimming took 6 bases from V and 5 from J, leaving 20 bases between them. Germline V gene data show CDR1 as SGHDN and CDR2 as FVKESK. CDR3 in DNA: TGTGCCAGCAGTCCAATGGGTAACGAGGTCCACGAGCAGTACTTC. It encodes CASSPMGNEVHEQYF.

The genes are TRBV7-9 and TRBJ2-5; D is undetermined. The V gene lost 1 base and the J gene lost 1 base, with 10 bases spanning the gap. This CDR3 has 15 residues. Germline loops: CDR1 SEHNR, CDR2 FQNEAQ (reference sequence). The DNA for the CDR3 is TGTGCCAGCAGCTTAGGGACCATAGCCCAAGAGACCCAGTACTTC. It encodes CASSLGTIAQETQYF.

This clonotype was recorded at least ten times. The CDR3 spells CASSPRDSYVYEQYF. In DNA, the CDR3 is TGTGCCAGCAGCCCCCGGGACTCCTACGTCTACGAGCAGTACTTC. The chain has TRBV14 and TRBJ2-7; D might be TRBD2 (6 bases). Looked up from germline, CDR1 is SGHDN and CDR2 is FVKESK. The V and J ends lost 4 bases and 3 bases respectively, with 16 bases between them. The CDR3 contains 15 residues.

This clonotype came up many times. The chain links TRBV6-6 to TRBJ2-4; 7 positions match TRBD2. Trimming cost V 6 bases and J 6 bases; bases outside gene matches: 20. The CDR3 contains 18 residues. The germline gives CDR1 MNHNY, CDR2 SVGAGI (reference sequence). CDR3 loop: CASSPLGSERDGRNIQYF. The CDR3 DNA reads TGTGCCAGCAGCCCTTTGGGGTCCGAGCGGGACGGGCGAAACATTCAGTACTTC.

This clonotype has only a few counts. V is TRBV19 and J is TRBJ2-7, with D unresolved. Deletions cut 5 bases from V and 5 bases from J, with 13 bases between. The length of the CDR3 is 13 residues. Germline CDR1 is LNHDA and CDR2 is SQIVND (reference sequence). CDR3 bases: TGTGCCAGTAGTCCCTCGAACAGCCACGAGCAGTACTTC. Its translation is CASSPSNSHEQYF.

The V and J genes are TRBV3-1 and TRBJ2-5; tentatively, D is TRBD1 or TRBD2 (5 bases each). This CDR3 is built from 14 residues. The ends were cut back, 0 bases at V and 3 bases at J, with 8 bases in the middle. Germline V gene data show CDR1 as LGHDT and CDR2 as YNNKEL (reference sequence). CDR3 sequence reads: CASSQEGREETQYF. The CDR3 nucleotides read TGTGCCAGCAGCCAAGAGGGACGAGAAGAGACCCAGTACTTC.

In its sample, this clonotype was seen a few times. This chain uses TRBV27 with TRBJ1-2, with D perhaps TRBD1 (5 bases). This CDR3 is built from 18 residues. The germline V gene has CDR1 MNHEY and CDR2 SMNVEV (reference sequence). Between the trimmed V and J ends, which lost 1 base and 8 bases, there was a span of 26 bases. The CDR3 sequence: CASSLWAGVGDVSRGYTF. The CDR3 DNA follows: TGTGCCAGCAGTTTATGGGCAGGAGTAGGGGACGTTTCGCGGGGCTACACCTTC.

Worth noting for this clonotype: One end of the junction fails to match germline, which may point to a read error. This sequence joins TRBV4-3 and TRBJ2-3; D possibly corresponds to TRBD1 (6 bases). The CDR3 runs 15 residues. Looked up from germline, CDR1 is LGHNA and CDR2 is YSLEER. The CDR3 here is CASSQEGRGTGTQYF. CDR3 bases: TGCGCCAGCAGCCAAGAGGGCAGGGGCACAGGTACGCAGTATTTT.

This clonotype was seen a few times. The DNA for the CDR3 is TGTGCCAGCAGTGGGCCGGTTCCCGGCGAGCAGTACTTC. Translated, it gives CASSGPVPGEQYF. The chain combines TRBV2 with TRBJ2-7; D call uncertain. Germline lookup yields CDR1 SNHLY and CDR2 FYNNEI. Trimming cost V 4 bases and J 6 bases, with 13 bases left between them. CDR3 length: 13 amino acids.